The source of this TCR beta chain is a study of T cell responses to AZD1222 COVID-19 vaccine. This CDR3 has 15 amino acids. Germline V CDR1 and CDR2: MNHEY, SVGAGI. Trimming left V 2 bases short and J 6 bases short, with 11 bases between. Pooled together were second doses at about 4 or about 12 weeks. With regard to this clone: What it binds is unknown.

General study findings and limits: Clonal diversity was possibly underestimated; the donors were predominantly white British and more often female. Increased Spike-specific TCR breadth and depth were observed after two AZD1222 doses. Regions 160-218 and 743-854 dominated among vaccine-associated CD4 TCRs spanning spike.

Sequencing used immunoSEQ multiplex PCR; TCRdb keeps in-frame clones, though not all of them. The repertoire holds roughly 190,000 clones, with about 89% as singletons. The source is an adult who received the AZD1222 COVID-19 vaccine. Specimen: peripheral blood, collected 28 days after the second AZD1222 dose. The chain uses TRBV6-5 and TRBJ1-6; no clear D gene. DNA of the CDR3: TGTGCCAGCAGTTACGTGCCAGGCTTTAATTCACCCCTCCACTTT. Its protein is CASSYVPGFNSPLHF.